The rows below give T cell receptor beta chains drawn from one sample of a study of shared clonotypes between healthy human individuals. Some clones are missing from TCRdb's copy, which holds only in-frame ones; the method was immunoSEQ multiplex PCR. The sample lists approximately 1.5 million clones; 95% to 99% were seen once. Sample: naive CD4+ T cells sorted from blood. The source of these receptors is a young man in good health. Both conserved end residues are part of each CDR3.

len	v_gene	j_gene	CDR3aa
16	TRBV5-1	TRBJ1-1	CASSWIGQHGNTEAFF
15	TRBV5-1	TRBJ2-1	CASSSMGATSYEQFF
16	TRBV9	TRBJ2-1	CASSVGASPSYNEQFF
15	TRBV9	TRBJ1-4	CASSGRSARGEKLFF
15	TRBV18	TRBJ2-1	CASSPSQSSYNEQFF
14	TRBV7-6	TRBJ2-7	CASSSSPTDYEQYF
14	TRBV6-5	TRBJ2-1	CASSSPIGGFEQFF
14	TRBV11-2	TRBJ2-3	CASSLRGKTDTQYF
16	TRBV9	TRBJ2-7	CASSVFQGVQLDEQYF
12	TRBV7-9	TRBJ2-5	CASSIGRETQYF
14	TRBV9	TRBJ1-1	CASSVEGTGTEAFF
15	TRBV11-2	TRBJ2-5	CASSESGTNVWTQYF
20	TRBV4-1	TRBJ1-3	CASSPPLTGTNNPSGNTIYF
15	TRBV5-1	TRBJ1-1	CASSSMPGQSPEAFF
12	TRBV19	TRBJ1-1	CASKRTATEAFF
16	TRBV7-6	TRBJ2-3	CASSIIAGGYTDTQYF
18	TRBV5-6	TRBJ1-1	CASSLARGREQGITEAFF
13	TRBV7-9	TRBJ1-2	CASSPITNYGYTF
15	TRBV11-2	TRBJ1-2	CASSSRSGSNYGYTF
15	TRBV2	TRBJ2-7	CASSEVWPDSYEQYF
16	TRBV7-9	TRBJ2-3	CASSFGMGLDSDTQYF
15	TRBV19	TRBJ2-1	CASSPGQGTYNEQFF
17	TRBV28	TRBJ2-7	CASSLTSAAGQSYEQYF
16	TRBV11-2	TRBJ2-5	CASSLAPRGHQETQYF
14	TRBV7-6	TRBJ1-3	CASSLAGGGNTIYF